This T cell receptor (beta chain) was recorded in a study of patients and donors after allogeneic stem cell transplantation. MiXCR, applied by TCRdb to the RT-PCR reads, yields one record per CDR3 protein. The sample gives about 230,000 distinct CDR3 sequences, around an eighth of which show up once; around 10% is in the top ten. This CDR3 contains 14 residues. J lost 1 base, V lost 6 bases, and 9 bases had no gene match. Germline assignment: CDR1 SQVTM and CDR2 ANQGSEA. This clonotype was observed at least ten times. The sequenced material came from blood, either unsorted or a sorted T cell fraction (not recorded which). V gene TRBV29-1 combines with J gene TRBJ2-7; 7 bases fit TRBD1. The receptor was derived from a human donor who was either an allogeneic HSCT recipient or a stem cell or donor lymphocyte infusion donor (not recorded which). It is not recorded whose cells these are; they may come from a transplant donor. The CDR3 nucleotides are TGCAGCGTGAAGGATCCGGGACAGTCCTACGAGCAGTACTTC. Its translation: CSVKDPGQSYEQYF.